Below are 4 T cell receptor beta chains sequenced from a single sample in a study of low-dose radiotherapy and immunotherapy resistance in tumors (dated by TCRdb to about 2022). The time point label on this specimen signifies: before trial treatment. The sequencer listed for this sample is Illumina HiSeq 2500. First-strand cDNA was synthesized with Superscript III and a set of TRAV- and TRBV-specific primers, covering both TCRalpha and TCRbeta chains. A roughly 20-cycle PCR with Phusion amplified the TCRs, pairing a constant-region primer with the adapter that was attached to the V primers. The public reads were quality trimmed at Q25 with fastp and then assembled into clones with MiXCR by TCRdb, keeping productive beta chains. CDR3 protein duplicates are merged, each entry listing the most common genes and DNA. Within this sample are more than 70,000 distinct CDR3 sequences, with around 31% of them counted one time only. The ten largest clones capture over 8.5% of the sample.

The sequences come from PBMCs, collected before treatment. These receptors were collected from a female donor with ovarian cancer.

The V and J genes are TRBV11-2 and TRBJ2-6; D is unclear. The CDR3 consists of 20 residues. Deletions cut 1 base from V and 2 bases from J, with 21 bases between. Per germline, CDR1 SGHAT and CDR2 FQNNGV. DNA for the CDR3: TGTGCCAGCAGCTTAGTTCCTCCGGGCTCGGTGAAGGCTGGGGCCAACGTCCTGACTTTC. It translates to CASSLVPPGSVKAGANVLTF.

Worth noting for this clonotype: The germline gene is not matched at one end of the junction; a read error may be the cause. J is TRBJ2-5 and V is TRBV6-2 or TRBV6-3; perhaps D is TRBD1 or TRBD2 (5 bases each). This CDR3 spans 16 amino acids. Germline lookup yields CDR1 MNHEY and CDR2 SVGEGT. CDR3 in DNA: TGTGCCAGCAGTTCCGGGACGGGTGGAATGCAAGAGACCCAGTGCTTC. The encoded protein is CASSSGTGGMQETQCF.

This clonotype was seen at least ten times. The chain has TRBV2 and TRBJ1-2, with no clear D. Germline values: CDR1 SNHLY, CDR2 FYNNEI. Trimming took off 3 bases at V and 0 bases at J, with 11 bases between the two ends. The CDR3 has 15 amino acids. The CDR3 region is CASSDRSGTNYGYTF. The CDR3, as DNA: TGTGCCAGCAGTGATCGGTCGGGTACTAACTATGGCTACACCTTC.

This clonotype appeared many times. This chain links TRBV7-2 with TRBJ1-1; perhaps TRBD1 as D (6 bases). Germline V gene data show CDR1 as SGHTA and CDR2 as FQGNSA. V was cut by 1 base and J by 4 bases, with 13 bases left in between. The CDR3 spans 15 residues. The CDR3 here is CASSLGGGGVTEAFF. For the CDR3, the DNA is TGTGCCAGCAGCTTAGGGGGAGGGGGAGTCACTGAAGCTTTCTTT.